These 29 T cell receptor beta chains were all obtained from the same sample, sequenced in a study of blood T cell repertoires in COVID-19. The data were produced by immunoSEQ multiplex PCR, yet TCRdb's version contains in-frame clones alone and is incomplete. The table includes tens of thousands of clones, approximately 86% detected once. Sequencing was done on a sample of peripheral blood. These receptors all stem from a woman older than 75 with active or convalescent COVID-19.

The chain has TRBV5-6 and TRBJ2-5; tentative D call: TRBD1 (5 bases). The CDR3 has 13 residues. Germline V gene sequence: CDR1 SGHDT, CDR2 YYEEEE. The V gene lost 0 bases and the J gene lost 3 bases, with 6 bases spanning the gap. The CDR3 protein is CASSLVGEETQYF. CDR3 nucleotide sequence: TGTGCCAGCAGCTTGGTAGGGGAAGAGACCCAGTACTTC.

The chain carries TRBV4-3 and TRBJ1-2; D is unclear. V was clipped by 2 bases and J by 3 bases, with 13 bases between them. This CDR3 has 15 residues. Germline V gene sequence: CDR1 LGHNA, CDR2 YSLEER. The CDR3, as DNA: TGCGCCAGCAGCCAAAACGGTAAATCTTACTATGGCTACACCTTC. It codes for CASSQNGKSYYGYTF.

The chain has TRBV13 and TRBJ1-3; possibly TRBD1 for D (6 bases). V lost 3 bases, J lost 4 bases, and 10 bases lay in between. This CDR3 is built from 14 residues. Germline CDR1 reads PRHDT; CDR2 reads FYEKMQ (reference sequence). The CDR3 is CASSFRGSGNTIYF. The CDR3 DNA is TGTGCCAGCAGCTTCAGGGGTTCCGGAAACACCATATATTTT.

This chain connects TRBV6-2 or TRBV6-3 to TRBJ1-1; D may be TRBD1 (5 bases). The germline CDR1 and CDR2 sequences are MNHEY and SVGEGT. The ends were cut back, 5 bases at V and 5 bases at J, with 18 bases in the middle. The CDR3 consists of 15 residues. The CDR3 loop reads CASSLRRREGTEAFF. DNA for the CDR3: TGTGCCAGCAGTCTACGACGGCGGGAGGGGACTGAAGCTTTCTTT.

This chain connects TRBV7-9 to TRBJ2-1, with a tentative D call TRBD1 (5 bases). V was trimmed by 3 bases and J by 3 bases, leaving 9 bases between them. CDR3 length: 14 residues. CDR1 and CDR2 (germline): SEHNR, FQNEAQ (reference sequence). The CDR3 DNA follows: TGTGCCAGCAGCTTCGACAGTTACTACAATGAGCAGTTCTTC. As protein: CASSFDSYYNEQFF.

This sequence joins TRBV4-3 and TRBJ1-2; D is possibly TRBD1 (6 bases). The germline V and J ends were trimmed by 0 bases and 8 bases, with 13 bases remaining between them. The germline V gene encodes CDR1 LGHNA and CDR2 YSLEER. The CDR3 runs 14 residues. The CDR3 DNA follows: TGCGCCAGCAGCCAAGATCTAGGGGGATGGGGCTACACCTTC. Protein sequence: CASSQDLGGWGYTF.

As DNA, the CDR3 is TGCAGTGCTAGTCCAGGGATTGTCTACGAGCAGTACTTC. Translated: CSASPGIVYEQYF. The J gene is TRBJ2-7, the V gene TRBV20-1; D is perhaps TRBD1 (5 bases). The CDR3 is 13 residues long. V lost 3 bases, J lost 3 bases, and 12 bases lay in between. Germline V gene lookup returns CDR1 DFQATT and CDR2 SNEGSKA (reference sequence).

The rearrangement uses TRBV15 and TRBJ2-2, with 10 bases matching TRBD2. Looked up from germline, CDR1 is LNHNV and CDR2 is YYDKDF (reference sequence). V lost 2 bases to trimming and J lost 0 bases; unmatched junction nucleotides: 3. This CDR3 has 17 residues. The CDR3 nucleotides are TGTGCCACCAGCAGACCAACTAGCGGGGCGAACACCGGGGAGCTGTTTTTT. Translated, it gives CATSRPTSGANTGELFF.

The rearrangement links TRBV5-1 to TRBJ1-4, with D perhaps matching TRBD1 (6 bases). Germline-derived CDR1 and CDR2 are SGHRS and YFSETQ. V dropped 2 bases and J dropped 8 bases, with 13 bases sitting between them. The CDR3 loop spans 14 amino acids. CDR3 sequence reads: CASSLQGLDEKLFF. CDR3 bases: TGCGCCAGCAGCTTACAGGGCCTTGACGAAAAACTGTTTTTT.

V gene TRBV12-3 or TRBV12-4 combines with J gene TRBJ2-4, with D perhaps matching TRBD2 (5 bases). The CDR3 loop spans 12 amino acids. Trimming cost V 3 bases and J 6 bases, with 6 bases left between them. The CDR3 here is CASSFEGNIQYF. CDR3 nucleotides: TGTGCCAGCAGTTTTGAGGGAAACATTCAGTACTTC.

V gene TRBV19 combines with J gene TRBJ1-1; 8 bases match TRBD1. Trimming at V came to 11 bases and at J to 5 bases, leaving 7 bases not matched to a gene. This CDR3 is built from 12 residues. The germline V gene has CDR1 LNHDA and CDR2 SQIVND (reference sequence). CDR3 DNA sequence: TGTGCCGCCCGGACAGGGAGGACTGAAGCTTTCTTT. It codes for CAARTGRTEAFF.

The chain recombines TRBV3-1 (or the pseudogene TRBV3-2) with TRBJ2-7, with D unresolved. The CDR3 runs to 16 residues. The germline CDR1 and CDR2 sequences are LGHDT and YNNKEL (reference sequence). Trimming left V 4 bases short and J 0 bases short, with 16 bases between. CDR3 in amino acids: CASSPRQHPLSYEQYF. The CDR3 nucleotides are TGTGCCAGCAGCCCCCGACAACACCCCCTCTCCTACGAGCAGTACTTC.

V usage is TRBV5-1 and J usage is TRBJ1-2, with TRBD1 matching 10 bases. Germline V gives CDR1 SGHRS, CDR2 YFSETQ. Trimming cost V 3 bases and J 6 bases; bases outside gene matches: 5. The CDR3 extends over 14 amino acids. In DNA, the CDR3 is TGCGCCAGCAGCTCGGGACAGGGGACTAATGGCTACACCTTC. Its protein is CASSSGQGTNGYTF.

The chain recombines TRBV10-3 with TRBJ2-1, with TRBD2 as a possible D gene (7 bases). This CDR3 contains 13 residues. Germline lookup yields CDR1 ENHRY and CDR2 SYGVKD. V was pared by 6 bases and J by 5 bases, with 11 bases between. CDR3 sequence: CAIRRGGDNEQFF. CDR3 nucleotides: TGTGCCATCAGAAGGGGGGGAGACAATGAGCAGTTCTTC.

The chain carries TRBV19 and TRBJ2-5; 11 nucleotides line up with TRBD1. The CDR3 consists of 16 residues. Germline-derived CDR1 and CDR2 are LNHDA and SQIVND (reference sequence). V shed 6 bases, J shed 4 bases, and the junction held 10 bases outside the gene matches. CDR3 sequence reads: CASRDRDRGLRETQYF. Here the CDR3 DNA reads TGTGCCAGTAGAGACCGGGACAGGGGGTTACGAGAGACCCAGTACTTC. The entire variable domain, with the rest obtained from reference TRBV19 and TRBJ2-5, is as follows: DGGITQSPKYLFRKEGQNVTLSCEQNLNHDAMYWYRQDPGQGLRLIYYSQIVNDFQKGDIAEGYSVSREKKESFPLTVTSAQKNPTAFYLCASRDRDRGLRETQYFGPGTRLLVL.

The chain has TRBV10-3 and TRBJ2-1, with 7 bases that match TRBD2. This CDR3 is 14 amino acids long. Germline trimming cut 4 bases from V and 2 bases from J; bases unmatched to any gene: 2. Germline values: CDR1 ENHRY, CDR2 SYGVKD. CDR3 in amino acids: CAISARGAYNEQFF. DNA of the CDR3: TGTGCCATCAGTGCACGGGGGGCCTACAATGAGCAGTTCTTC.

The chain recombines TRBV6-4 with TRBJ2-1; 8 bases agree with TRBD1. Trimming at V came to 0 bases and at J to 7 bases, leaving 8 bases not matched to a gene. The germline gives CDR1 MRHNA, CDR2 SNTAGT. This CDR3 contains 16 residues. CDR3 region: CASSDSVAGGLNEQFF. DNA of the CDR3: TGTGCCAGCAGTGACTCAGTGGCAGGGGGCTTAAATGAGCAGTTCTTC.

The chain carries TRBV18 and TRBJ2-7; tentatively, D is TRBD2 (7 bases). CDR3 length equals 12 residues. Trimming cost V 0 bases and J 12 bases, with 12 bases left between them. Germline V CDR1 and CDR2: KGHSH, LQKENI. The CDR3 region has the DNA TGTGCCAGCTCACCACCGGGGGGGGCGCGGTACTTC. Amino acid sequence: CASSPPGGARYF.

This clone was counted once. V gene TRBV30 combines with J gene TRBJ2-7; TRBD2 agrees at 16 bases. After removal of 5 bases from V and 2 bases from J, the junction contained 9 bases not matched to a gene. The CDR3 has 17 residues. From germline, CDR1 is GTSNPN and CDR2 SVGIG (reference sequence). CDR3: CAWGTGTSGGETYEQYF. CDR3 coding DNA: TGTGCCTGGGGAACCGGGACTAGCGGGGGGGAAACCTACGAGCAGTACTTC.

The chain employs TRBV3-1 (or the pseudogene TRBV3-2) and TRBJ1-6; possible D gene TRBD1, 6 bases. V was clipped by 8 bases and J by 7 bases, with 12 bases between them. Germline CDR1 reads LGHDT; CDR2 reads YNNKEL (reference sequence). The CDR3 runs 13 residues. In DNA, the CDR3 is TGTGCCAGCGAGAGGACAGCAAATTCACCCCTCCACTTT. As protein: CASERTANSPLHF.

The J gene is TRBJ1-2, the V gene TRBV6-2 or TRBV6-3; TRBD1 might be the D (6 bases). The ends were cut back, 5 bases at V and 4 bases at J, with 11 bases in the middle. The CDR3 has 13 amino acids. The germline V gene has CDR1 MNHEY and CDR2 SVGEGT. CDR3 nucleotides: TGTGCCAGCAGTCAGGGACAAGTCTATGGCTACACCTTC. Protein: CASSQGQVYGYTF.

This clone was detected only once. The V and J genes are TRBV7-8 and TRBJ1-1; 7 bases align to TRBD1. J gave up 1 base and V 5 bases, and 7 bases lay outside the gene matches. There are 15 residues in the CDR3. CDR1 is SGHVS and CDR2 is FQNEAQ in the germline V gene. The CDR3 DNA reads as TGTGCCAGCAGCCAAGGGACAGTCCCGAACACTGAAGCTTTCTTT. Translating gives CASSQGTVPNTEAFF.

The rearrangement joins TRBV5-1 to TRBJ2-3, with TRBD2 matching 15 bases. CDR1 is SGHRS, CDR2 YFSETQ, per germline. This CDR3 is built from 18 residues. V shed 3 bases and J 1 base; nucleotides not matched to a gene: 6. As DNA, the CDR3 is TGCGCCAGCAGCTCCGGGACTAGCGGGGGGCCCGGCACAGATACGCAGTATTTT. The encoded protein is CASSSGTSGGPGTDTQYF.

V gene TRBV11-3 combines with J gene TRBJ1-1; D is unclear. V was trimmed by 4 bases and J by 4 bases, leaving 13 bases between them. Germline CDR1 SGHNT, CDR2 YENEEA. The length of the CDR3 is 14 residues. Written as DNA, the CDR3 is TGTGCCAGCAGCTCCCGACTCGCTAGCACTGAAGCTTTCTTT. It codes for CASSSRLASTEAFF.

This clone was counted only a few times. DNA for the CDR3: TGTGCCAGCAGCAAGGGACAGGGGGCAGGTCAGCCCCAGCATTTT. This translates into CASSKGQGAGQPQHF. The chain recombines TRBV9 with TRBJ1-5; 12 nucleotides match TRBD1. This CDR3 has 15 residues. Per germline, CDR1 SGDLS and CDR2 YYNGEE. V lost 4 bases and J lost 6; bases outside the gene matches: 5.

The V and J genes are TRBV5-4 and TRBJ2-1; 8 nucleotides agree with TRBD1. Germline lookup yields CDR1 SGHNT and CDR2 YYREEE (reference sequence). The CDR3 spans 18 residues. V gave up 4 bases and J gave up 4 bases; unmatched junction bases: 16. The CDR3 loop is CASSGTGSPGGMYNEQFF. The DNA of the CDR3 is TGTGCCAGCAGCGGGACAGGTTCTCCCGGCGGGATGTACAATGAGCAGTTCTTC.

The V and J genes are TRBV6-6 and TRBJ2-7; TRBD1 matches 10 bases. The germline gives CDR1 MNHNY, CDR2 SVGAGI (reference sequence). V dropped 6 bases and J dropped 5; count of bases not matched to a gene: 10. CDR3 length equals 15 residues. Here the CDR3 DNA reads TGTGCCAGCAGCCGGGGCGGGACAGGGGTCCACGAGCAGTACTTC. Translation gives CASSRGGTGVHEQYF.

This clone was counted only a few times. This chain uses TRBV7-9 with TRBJ1-2; 7 bases agree with TRBD1. This CDR3 spans 12 amino acids. Germline assignment: CDR1 SEHNR and CDR2 FQNEAQ (reference sequence). V was clipped by 2 bases and J by 9 bases; unmatched bases: 3. DNA for the CDR3: TGTGCCAGCAGCTTAAGACAGGGAAGCTACACCTTC. This gives the protein CASSLRQGSYTF.

This chain joins TRBV11-3 and TRBJ1-4; D is undetermined. Deletions cut 5 bases from V and 3 bases from J, with 13 bases between. In germline, CDR1 is SGHNT, CDR2 YENEEA. The CDR3 length is 15 residues. The CDR3 DNA sequence: TGTGCCAGCAGCGCAGAATACGCGGCTAATGAAAAACTGTTTTTT. Translation: CASSAEYAANEKLFF.